Listed here are 7 T cell receptor beta chains from one sample, sequenced in a study of patients and donors after allogeneic stem cell transplantation. MiXCR, run by TCRdb on the RT-PCR reads, gives a single entry per CDR3 protein. Of approximately 150,000 distinct CDR3 sequences listed, 24% were seen once; the top ten hold roughly 26%. Source material: blood, either unsorted or a sorted T cell fraction (not recorded which). The receptors stem from a human donor who was either an allogeneic HSCT recipient or a stem cell or donor lymphocyte infusion donor (not recorded which). It is not recorded whose cells these are; they may come from a transplant donor.

There are a few counts of this clonotype. The chain carries TRBV20-1 and TRBJ1-5; 7 nucleotides match TRBD1. The CDR3 runs 13 residues. The germline V gene encodes CDR1 DFQATT and CDR2 SNEGSKA (reference sequence). The junction had 3 bases not matched to a gene; V was cut back by 5 bases and J by 2 bases. Here the CDR3 reads CSASDRGNQPQHF. The CDR3 region has the DNA TGCAGTGCTTCCGACAGGGGCAATCAGCCCCAGCATTTT.

V and J are TRBV12-3 or TRBV12-4 and TRBJ2-6; no firm D call. The CDR3 length is 14 residues. V was shortened by 2 bases and J by 3 bases, with 5 bases between the two germline ends. This chain's CDR3 is CASSLRYGANVLTF. CDR3 DNA sequence: TGTGCCAGCAGTTTAAGGTATGGGGCCAACGTCCTGACTTTC.

The V gene is TRBV12-3 or TRBV12-4, the J gene TRBJ2-1; no firm D call. CDR3 length: 13 amino acids. The V end lost 2 bases, the J end lost 3 bases, and 5 bases lay between the germline ends. The CDR3 region has the DNA TGTGCCAGCAGTTTAAAGCTCTACAATGAGCAGTTCTTC. Translated, it gives CASSLKLYNEQFF.

The chain carries TRBV5-1 and TRBJ2-7; 8 bases map to TRBD2. CDR3 length: 16 amino acids. V was pared by 4 bases and J by 0 bases, with 9 bases of the junction left unmatched. CDR1 is SGHRS and CDR2 is YFSETQ in the germline V gene. CDR3 loop: CASSELLAADSYEQYF. CDR3 nucleotide sequence: TGCGCCAGCAGCGAGCTACTAGCGGCAGACTCCTACGAGCAGTACTTC.

The sample holds a few counts of this clonotype. The V gene is TRBV7-2, the J gene TRBJ1-3; the D is unclear. Germline CDR1 is SGHTA and CDR2 is FQGNSA. The CDR3 sequence is 15 residues long. V dropped 1 base and J dropped 0 bases, with 7 bases sitting between them. CDR3 amino acids: CASSLDAGSGNTIYF. The CDR3 DNA follows: TGTGCCAGCAGCTTAGATGCAGGCTCTGGAAACACCATATATTTT.

This clonotype occurred a few times. This chain connects TRBV12-3 or TRBV12-4 to TRBJ2-1; the match to TRBD2 covers 10 bases. The CDR3 is 14 amino acids. Trimming removed 6 bases from V and 6 bases from J; junction bases left unmatched: 5. This CDR3 is CASRSSGSPNEQFF. The CDR3, as DNA: TGTGCCAGCAGATCTAGCGGGAGCCCCAATGAGCAGTTCTTC.

In its sample, this clonotype was seen a few times. This rearrangement joins TRBV7-9 to TRBJ2-7, with D unclear. The V end was cut by 4 bases, the J end by 4 bases, with 17 bases between. Germline-derived CDR1 and CDR2 are SEHNR and FQNEAQ (reference sequence). The CDR3 is 15 amino acids. The CDR3 loop is CASSSPGPNPYEQYF. Here the CDR3 DNA reads TGTGCCAGCAGCTCCCCCGGGCCTAACCCTTACGAGCAGTACTTC.